This passage covers 19 T cell receptor beta chains from one sample sequenced in a study of preoperative IRX-2 immunotherapy in early breast cancer. Treatment here: preoperative locoregional IRX-2 cytokine immunotherapy. TCRdb keeps only in-frame clones here, not all; method: immunoSEQ multiplex PCR. Of about 98,000 clones listed, 86% are singletons. The material sequenced was tumor tissue, taken after IRX-2 immunotherapy. The receptor source for this set is a human donor with breast cancer.

The rearrangement links TRBV10-3 to TRBJ1-5, with 8 bases matching TRBD1. This CDR3 region has 16 residues. After removal of 2 bases from V and 4 bases from J, the junction contained 7 bases not matched to a gene. Looked up from germline, CDR1 is ENHRY and CDR2 is SYGVKD. The CDR3 protein is CAISEAKQGENQPQHF. The CDR3 DNA reads as TGTGCCATCAGTGAGGCAAAACAGGGGGAAAATCAGCCCCAGCATTTT.

This chain connects TRBV23-1 to TRBJ1-1; unclear D gene. TRBV23-1 is labeled an ORF, and its function is uncertain. V shed 6 bases and J shed 1 base, with 9 bases lying between them. The CDR3 sequence is 13 residues long. CDR3 DNA sequence: TGCGCCAGCAGCTTGGGAGGGAACACTGAAGCTTTCTTT. It translates to CASSLGGNTEAFF.

The rearrangement uses TRBV7-1 and TRBJ2-3; 14 bases agree with TRBD2. TRBV7-1 is recorded as an ORF, its role being uncertain. CDR3 length: 15 residues. The V and J ends lost 6 bases and 6 bases, in that order; junction bases with no gene match: 5. The CDR3, as DNA: TGTGCCAGCAGTGGGACTAGCGGGGGCCTGGATACGCAGTATTTT. Translation: CASSGTSGGLDTQYF.

V and J are TRBV5-1 and TRBJ1-1; the match to TRBD1 covers 9 bases. Germline CDR1 reads SGHRS; CDR2 reads YFSETQ. The CDR3 has 15 amino acids. The ends lost 2 bases at V and 5 bases at J; junction bases unmatched: 7. Here the CDR3 reads CASSFPRQGGTEAFF. CDR3 DNA: TGCGCCAGCAGCTTCCCTCGACAGGGGGGGACTGAAGCTTTCTTT.

This chain connects TRBV6-8 to TRBJ2-2, with 16 bases lining up with TRBD2. The CDR3 has 18 residues. CDR1 is MNHGY, CDR2 SAAAGT, per germline. J lost 0 bases, V lost 5 bases, and 3 bases had no gene match. The CDR3 sequence is CASSRGLAGGPNTGELFF. The DNA of the CDR3 is TGTGCCAGCAGTCGGGGACTAGCGGGAGGGCCGAACACCGGGGAGCTGTTTTTT.

This clone came up once. In DNA, the CDR3 is TGTGCCAGCAGACTCACAGGGGGTGAAAAACTGTTTTTT. Amino acid sequence: CASRLTGGEKLFF. The rearrangement joins TRBV28 to TRBJ1-4; 8 nucleotides agree with TRBD1. The ends lost 6 bases at V and 7 bases at J; junction bases unmatched: 4. The CDR3 spans 13 residues. Germline CDR1 MDHEN, CDR2 SYDVKM.

CDR3 nucleotide sequence: TGTGCCAGCAGTTACCTTCCAGGGGCCGTCTTCGAGCAGTACTTC. This encodes CASSYLPGAVFEQYF. The V gene is TRBV6-8, the J gene TRBJ2-7; tentatively, D is TRBD1 (6 bases). Germline V gives CDR1 MNHGY, CDR2 SAAAGT. The length of the CDR3 is 15 residues. The V gene lost 2 bases and the J gene lost 6 bases, with 17 bases spanning the gap.

This chain links TRBV28 with TRBJ1-1; 7 positions agree with TRBD1. After removal of 6 bases from V and 5 bases from J, the junction contained 15 bases not matched to a gene. Germline-derived CDR1 and CDR2 are MDHEN and SYDVKM. This CDR3 is 16 amino acids long. CDR3 bases: TGTGCCAGCAGCCCGCCGAGGGGGCGGCGAGGGACTGAAGCTTTCTTT. Encoded protein: CASSPPRGRRGTEAFF.

Of note for this clone: The junction departs from the called germline gene at one end, perhaps through a read error. The chain joins TRBV6-8 to TRBJ1-3; TRBD1 matches at 11 bases. The CDR3 is 16 residues long. Germline assignment: CDR1 MNHGY and CDR2 SAAAGT. Here the CDR3 reads CASSKGQGASENTIYF. The CDR3, as DNA: TGTGCCAGCAGCAAAGGACAGGGGGCGTCTGAAAACACCATATATTTT.

V gene TRBV14 combines with J gene TRBJ2-1, with TRBD2 matching over 15 bases. J gave up 8 bases and V 2 bases, and 1 base lay outside the gene matches. Germline CDR1 is SGHDN and CDR2 is FVKESK. The CDR3 covers 15 residues. CDR3 in amino acids: CASSQWTSGRDEQFF. DNA of the CDR3: TGTGCCAGCAGCCAATGGACTAGCGGGAGGGATGAGCAGTTCTTC.

CDR3 DNA: TGCGCCAGCTCAGTACAGGGGGAAAGGGATGGCTACACCTTC. Translating it yields CASSVQGERDGYTF. The rearrangement joins TRBV5-1 to TRBJ1-2; 8 bases map to TRBD1. Unmatched junction bases numbered 11, after V lost 7 bases and J lost 6 bases. Germline V gives CDR1 SGHRS, CDR2 YFSETQ. This CDR3 comprises 14 residues.

The gene calls are TRBV5-1 and TRBJ2-7, with D perhaps matching TRBD1 (6 bases). Germline lookup yields CDR1 SGHRS and CDR2 YFSETQ. Trimming shortened V by 4 bases and J by 7 bases, and 21 bases separated the two germline ends. The CDR3 is made up of 15 amino acids. CDR3 sequence reads: CASSQQGESRGEQYF. Written as DNA, the CDR3 is TGCGCCAGCAGCCAACAGGGAGAATCAAGAGGGGAGCAGTACTTC. Combining the CDR3 with reference TRBV5-1 and TRBJ2-7 gives the whole variable domain KAGVTQTPRYLIKTRGQQVTLSCSPISGHRSVSWYQQTPGQGLQFLFEYFSETQRNKGNFPGRFSGRQFSNSRSEMNVSTLELGDSALYLCASSQQGESRGEQYFGPGTRLTVT.

In regard to this clone: At one boundary the junction diverges from the germline segment, which might be a read error. This rearrangement joins TRBV28 to TRBJ2-1, with 10 nucleotides matching TRBD2. This CDR3 has 16 amino acids. CDR1 is MDHEN and CDR2 is SYDVKM in the germline V gene. The CDR3 sequence is CANSGHGTSDYNEQFF. The CDR3 DNA reads TGTGCCAACAGTGGACATGGGACTAGCGACTACAATGAGCAGTTCTTC.

The CDR3 sequence is CASPEPRDTQYF. CDR3 DNA sequence: TGTGCCAGCCCCGAGCCCAGAGATACGCAGTATTTT. The rearrangement joins TRBV12-5 to TRBJ2-3; D ambiguous. Per the germline V gene, CDR1 is LGHNT and CDR2 is FRNRAP. The CDR3 loop spans 12 amino acids.

This clone appeared a few times. This chain joins TRBV18 and TRBJ1-5; no reliable D call. Trimming left V 3 bases short and J 4 bases short, with 13 bases between. There are 15 residues in the CDR3. Germline V lookup: CDR1 KGHSH, CDR2 LQKENI. DNA of the CDR3: TGTGCCAGCTCACCTCGGACGGACTGGAATCAGCCCCAGCATTTT. This translates into CASSPRTDWNQPQHF.

This chain links TRBV5-1 with TRBJ1-4; no reliable D call. The V gene lost 0 bases and the J gene lost 5 bases, with 11 bases spanning the gap. The CDR3 is made up of 15 amino acids. Germline-derived CDR1 and CDR2 are SGHRS and YFSETQ. In nucleotides, the CDR3 is TGCGCCAGCAGCTTGGATTTCAGCAGGAATGAAAAACTGTTTTTT. It translates to CASSLDFSRNEKLFF.

The CDR3 DNA is TGTGCCAGTAACCGGGTCGGTCAGCCCCAGCATTTT. It encodes CASNRVGQPQHF. J is TRBJ1-5 and V is TRBV19; D uncertain. V was pared by 7 bases and J by 6 bases, with 10 bases between. CDR3 length equals 12 residues. Germline V gives CDR1 LNHDA, CDR2 SQIVND (reference sequence).

There are a few counts of this clone. The chain uses TRBV12-5 and TRBJ1-2, with unresolved D. V was cut by 1 base and J by 7 bases, with 10 bases left in between. The CDR3 has 13 residues. The V gene's germline CDR1 is LGHNT and CDR2 FRNRAP. The CDR3 spells CASGLDWGSGYTF. The CDR3 DNA reads TGTGCTAGTGGTTTGGACTGGGGTTCTGGCTACACCTTC.

This rearrangement joins TRBV7-6 to TRBJ2-3; 16 nucleotides align to TRBD2. CDR1 is SGHVS and CDR2 is FNYEAQ in the germline V gene. CDR3 length: 17 amino acids. With 5 bases clipped from V and 6 bases from J, the junction kept 8 bases outside the gene matches. In nucleotides, the CDR3 is TGTGCCAGCAGCCCCGGGACTAGCGGGGGGGTAGCGGATACGCAGTATTTT. It yields the protein CASSPGTSGGVADTQYF.